The entry that follows covers one T cell receptor beta chain sequence. What it binds is not known. The data were obtained in a study of OX40 agonist ivuxolimab in advanced cancers. In germline, CDR1 is DFQATT, CDR2 SNEGSKA (reference sequence). The ends were cut back, 1 base at V and 8 bases at J, with 5 bases in the middle. The CDR3 has 11 residues. TCRdb keeps only in-frame clones here, not all; method: immunoSEQ multiplex PCR. The data hold about 54,000 clones, with 80% observed a single time. Study-wide findings and caveats: The antigen specificity of the peripheral T cells (those that were expanded) was not determined. Some of the lowest clonal expansion was seen in partial responders at 0.1-3.0 mg/kg.

This chain uses TRBV20-1 with TRBJ1-4; no clear D. The material sequenced was CD4+ or CD8+ T cells sorted from blood, taken in a trial of the OX40 agonist ivuxolimab. The TCR originated in an adult with an advanced solid tumor such as melanoma, head and neck, liver or kidney cancer. In nucleotides, the CDR3 is TGCAGTGCTAGAGGCGGGGAAAAACTGTTTTTT. Residues: CSARGGEKLFF.